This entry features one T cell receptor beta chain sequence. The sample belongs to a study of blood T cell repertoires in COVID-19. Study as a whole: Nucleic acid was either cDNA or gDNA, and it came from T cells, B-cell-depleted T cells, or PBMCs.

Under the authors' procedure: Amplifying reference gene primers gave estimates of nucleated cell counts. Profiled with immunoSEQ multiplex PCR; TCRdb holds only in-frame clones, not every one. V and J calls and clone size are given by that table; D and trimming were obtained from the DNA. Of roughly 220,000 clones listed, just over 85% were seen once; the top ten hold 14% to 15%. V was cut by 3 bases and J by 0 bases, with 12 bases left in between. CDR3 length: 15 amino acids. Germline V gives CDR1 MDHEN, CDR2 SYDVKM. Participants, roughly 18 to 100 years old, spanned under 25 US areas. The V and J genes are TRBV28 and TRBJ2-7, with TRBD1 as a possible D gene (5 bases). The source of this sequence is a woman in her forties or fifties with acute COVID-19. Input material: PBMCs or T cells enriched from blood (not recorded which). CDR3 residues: CASSFRGQVSYEQYF. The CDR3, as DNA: TGTGCCAGCAGTTTTAGGGGCCAAGTCTCCTACGAGCAGTACTTC.